This T cell receptor beta chain was identified during a study of a mutant IDH1 vaccine in newly diagnosed glioma. Study-wide context: Across weeks 1, 3, 5, 7, 11, 15, 19 and 23, patients received a vaccination each time, eight in all. Of treated patients, approximately 60% were men and roughly 40% women, averaging roughly 40 years. Previous treatment comprised radiotherapy, temozolomide, or both, mostly both. General observations from the study: Across multiple MHC alleles, 90% to 95% of patients had vaccine-induced responses.

Note on this clone: The target antigen is unknown.

The data were produced by immunoSEQ multiplex PCR, yet TCRdb's version contains in-frame clones alone and is incomplete. The sample has 65,000 or so clones, around 84% seen once. Trimming cost V 3 bases and J 5 bases, with 23 bases left between them. This CDR3 is 17 amino acids long. The germline V gene encodes CDR1 SGHNT and CDR2 YYREEE (reference sequence). As for time point: week 23, last vaccination. One vaccine dose held 300 ug of mutant IDH1 20-mer peptide and came with topical imiquimod. The chain joins TRBV5-4 to TRBJ1-2, with D possibly being TRBD1 (6 bases). Source: PBMCs, taken from a glioma patient whose treatment included an IDH1 peptide vaccine. The clonotype originates from a man aged 25 to 40 with glioma. The CDR3 protein is CASSSRDKGQSGYGYTF. CDR3 sequence (DNA): TGTGCCAGCAGCTCCCGGGACAAGGGCCAAAGTGGGTATGGCTACACCTTC.